This T cell receptor beta chain was captured by sequencing in a study of monozygotic twins with inflammatory bowel disease. A 6-nucleotide sample barcode was carried by the UMIs, which template switching added. TCRdb re-called the 5' RACE reads and gives one entry per CDR3 protein, without DNA. Found here are 400,000 to 500,000 distinct CDR3 sequences; the top ten clones hold under 3%. This receptor was taken from a human donor with ulcerative colitis or Crohn's disease, or a healthy co-twin of an affected twin (not recorded which). The sequencing sample was made of blood.

CDR3 loop: CASDQGGVGSPLHF. The J gene is TRBJ1-6, the V gene TRBV7-9; without DNA, the TCRdb call of TRBD1 cannot be checked. The CDR3 is 14 residues long. The germline V gene has CDR1 SEHNR and CDR2 FQNEAQ (reference sequence).